The 9 T cell receptor beta chains listed next were all sequenced from one sample in a study of T cell responses to AZD1222 COVID-19 vaccine. The data were produced by immunoSEQ multiplex PCR, yet TCRdb's version contains in-frame clones alone and is incomplete. The data contain approximately 260,000 clones, approximately 95% of them singletons. The sequencing used peripheral blood, collected on day 0 of AZD1222 vaccination. The receptors come from an adult in good health.

The V call is TRBV7-8, the J call TRBJ2-7; D might be TRBD1 (6 bases). The V and J ends lost 5 bases and 2 bases respectively, with 13 bases between them. The CDR3 has 14 residues. CDR1 and CDR2 (germline): SGHVS, FQNEAQ. In DNA, the CDR3 is TGTGCCAGCAGCGCCAACAGGGACACCTACGAGCAGTACTTC. This encodes CASSANRDTYEQYF.

V and J are TRBV5-1 and TRBJ2-3; 9 bases are shared with TRBD1. V lost 0 bases, J lost 4 bases, and 6 bases stayed unmatched. The CDR3 has 16 amino acids. Germline CDR1 SGHRS, CDR2 YFSETQ. In DNA form, the CDR3 reads TGCGCCAGCAGCTTGGCCTCGGGACAGGGTTCAGATACGCAGTATTTT. It codes for CASSLASGQGSDTQYF.

This chain links TRBV7-7 with TRBJ2-1; D perhaps matches TRBD2 (6 bases). The CDR3 covers 13 residues. Germline loops: CDR1 SSHAT, CDR2 FNYEAQ (reference sequence). The V end lost 3 bases, the J end lost 9 bases, and 12 bases lay between the germline ends. The CDR3 here is CASSFDRESEQFF. CDR3 nucleotides: TGTGCCAGCAGCTTTGATCGGGAGTCTGAGCAGTTCTTC.

The CDR3 protein is CASSSVAGASQYF. As DNA, the CDR3 is TGTGCCAGCAGTTCGGTAGCGGGAGCGTCCCAGTACTTC. V and J are TRBV27 and TRBJ2-5, with 9 nucleotides matching TRBD2. With V trimmed by 4 bases and J by 9 bases, 6 bases remained unmatched. The germline CDR1 and CDR2 sequences are MNHEY and SMNVEV (reference sequence). CDR3 length equals 13 residues.

The rearrangement uses TRBV15 and TRBJ2-7; 14 positions agree with TRBD2. This CDR3 is 20 amino acids long. Germline V gene sequence: CDR1 LNHNV, CDR2 YYDKDF (reference sequence). V trimming: 1 base; J trimming: 5 bases; junction bases outside the gene matches: 16. CDR3 coding DNA: TGTGCCACCAGCAGAGCGGGACATTCGGGCGGGACTAGCGGGAGTAACGAGCAGTACTTC. Encoded protein: CATSRAGHSGGTSGSNEQYF.

The gene calls are TRBV12-3 or TRBV12-4 and TRBJ2-7; D gene unclear. The ends were cut back, 6 bases at V and 4 bases at J, with 10 bases in the middle. The CDR3 contains 12 residues. CDR3: CASSLRTYEQYF. CDR3 in DNA: TGTGCCAGCAGCTTGAGAACTTACGAGCAGTACTTC.

The chain carries TRBV19 and TRBJ2-1, with 7 bases lining up with TRBD2. V was clipped by 6 bases and J by 9 bases; unmatched bases: 5. This CDR3 has 12 amino acids. Germline CDR1 is LNHDA and CDR2 is SQIVND (reference sequence). The CDR3 loop is CASRAGAGEQFF. Here the CDR3 DNA reads TGTGCCAGTAGGGCGGGAGCGGGTGAGCAGTTCTTC.

This clone showed up just a few times. For the CDR3, the DNA is TGTGCCAGCAGCTTAGATTACGTCAGAAGCTCCTACAATGAGCAGTTCTTC. Amino acids: CASSLDYVRSSYNEQFF. The rearrangement joins TRBV7-2 to TRBJ2-1; D uncertain. Trimming took off 1 base at V and 0 bases at J, with 13 bases between the two ends. CDR3 length: 17 residues. Germline V CDR1 and CDR2: SGHTA, FQGNSA.

The chain links TRBV5-6 to TRBJ2-6; D remains ambiguous. The CDR3 contains 17 residues. The germline gives CDR1 SGHDT, CDR2 YYEEEE. The V end lost 0 bases, the J end lost 1 base, and 11 bases lay between the germline ends. CDR3 nucleotides: TGTGCCAGCAGCTTGGTAGGTTTGAGATCTGGGGCCAACGTCCTGACTTTC. Translated, it gives CASSLVGLRSGANVLTF.